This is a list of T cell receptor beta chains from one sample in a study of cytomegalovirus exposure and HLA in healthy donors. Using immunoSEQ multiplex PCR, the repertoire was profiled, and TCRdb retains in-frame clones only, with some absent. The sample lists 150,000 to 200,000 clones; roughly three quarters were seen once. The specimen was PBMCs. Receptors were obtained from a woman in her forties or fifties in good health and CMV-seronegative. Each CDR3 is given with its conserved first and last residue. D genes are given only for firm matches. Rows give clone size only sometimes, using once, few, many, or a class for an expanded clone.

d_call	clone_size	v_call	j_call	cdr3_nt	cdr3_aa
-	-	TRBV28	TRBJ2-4	TGTGCCAGCAGTTTATCACTGAGGGATCGACAGGATCTTAAAAACATTCAGTACTTC	CASSLSLRDRQDLKNIQYF
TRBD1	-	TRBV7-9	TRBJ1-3	TGTGCCAGCAGCTTAGGGGGGACAGTTTCTGGAAACACCATATATTTT	CASSLGGTVSGNTIYF
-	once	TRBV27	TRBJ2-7	TGTGCCAGCAGTTTAGTGGGAGAAACGCCCTTCTCCTACGAGCAGTACTTC	CASSLVGETPFSYEQYF
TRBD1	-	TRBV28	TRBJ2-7	TGTGCCAGCAGCCGCGACAGGGGCCTTACCTACGAGCAGTACTTC	CASSRDRGLTYEQYF
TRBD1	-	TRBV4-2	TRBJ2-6	TGTGCCAGCAGCCTACCAAAACAGGGGCCCCTCTCTGGGGCCAACGTCCTGACTTTC	CASSLPKQGPLSGANVLTF
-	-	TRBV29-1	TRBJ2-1	TGCAGCGTGTCCCCGGGGACAGCCTGGCGGGGGGAAAGAGATGAGCAGTTCTTC	CSVSPGTAWRGERDEQFF
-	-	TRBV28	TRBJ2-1	TGTGCCAGCAGTTTCATGGGGGGGCAGTTCTTC	CASSFMGGQFF
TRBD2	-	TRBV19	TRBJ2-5	TGTGCCACCCAGCCCGAAGGACTAGAACAAGAGACCCAGTACTTC	CATQPEGLEQETQYF
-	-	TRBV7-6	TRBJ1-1	TGTGCCAGCAGCTCGGGACTCACGAACACTGAAGCTTTCTTT	CASSSGLTNTEAFF
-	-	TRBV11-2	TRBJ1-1	TGTGCCAGCAGCCCCGGCGGCTTGAACACTGAAGCTTTCTTT	CASSPGGLNTEAFF
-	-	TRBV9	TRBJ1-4	TGTGCCAGCAGCGTACAGGGGACTAATGAAAAACTGTTTTTT	CASSVQGTNEKLFF
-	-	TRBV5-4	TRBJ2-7	TGTGCCAGCAGCTTGGACAGGGCCACCTACGAGCAGTACTTC	CASSLDRATYEQYF
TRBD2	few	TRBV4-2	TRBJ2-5	TGTGCCAGCAGCCAAGAAGGGGGTACTAGCGGGAGGGTACAAGAGACCCAGTACTTC	CASSQEGGTSGRVQETQYF
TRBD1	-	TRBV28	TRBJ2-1	TGTGCCAGCAGATCGGACAGGGGCACCTCCTACAATGAGCAGTTCTTC	CASRSDRGTSYNEQFF
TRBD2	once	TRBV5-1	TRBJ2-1	TGCGCCAGCAGCCGGACTAGCGGCCACAATGAGCAGTTCTTC	CASSRTSGHNEQFF
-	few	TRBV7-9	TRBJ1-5	TGTGCCAGCAGTCCAGGGCACCCTAGCAATCAGCCCCAGCATTTT	CASSPGHPSNQPQHF
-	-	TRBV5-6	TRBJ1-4	TGTGCCAGCAGCTTGTCAGGCGGGACGAATGAAAAACTGTTTTTT	CASSLSGGTNEKLFF
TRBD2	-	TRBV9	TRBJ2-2	TGTGCCAGCAGCGTAGTAGATAGCGGGACCGGGGAGCTGTTTTTT	CASSVVDSGTGELFF
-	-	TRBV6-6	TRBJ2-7	TGTGCCAGCACCCCCACCCAGGGCGAGCAGTACTTC	CASTPTQGEQYF
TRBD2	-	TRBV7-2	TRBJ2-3	TGTGCCAGCAGCTTAGTCGGCGGGGGAAGCACAGATACGCAGTATTTT	CASSLVGGGSTDTQYF
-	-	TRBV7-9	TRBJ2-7	TGTTCCAGCAGCTTTTTCGACAGTACCTACGAGCAGTACTTC	CSSSFFDSTYEQYF
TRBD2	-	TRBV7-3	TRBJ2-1	TGTGCCAGCAGCTTAGCTACTAGCGGGACCTACAATGAGCAGTTCTTC	CASSLATSGTYNEQFF
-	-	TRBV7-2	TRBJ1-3	TGTGCCAGCAGTTCCGGGACACTATCTGGAAACACCATATATTTT	CASSSGTLSGNTIYF
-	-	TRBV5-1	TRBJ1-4	TGCGCCAGCAGCTTGGGGGGGGCAACTAATGAAAAACTGTTTTTT	CASSLGGATNEKLFF
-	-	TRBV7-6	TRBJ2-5	TGTGCCAGCAGCCGCCAGGGGAGGGCTAGGGAGACCCAGTACTTC	CASSRQGRARETQYF
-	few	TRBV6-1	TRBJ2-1	TGTGCCAGCAGTGAAGCGATCAGGGGATCCTACAATGAGCAGTTCTTC	CASSEAIRGSYNEQFF
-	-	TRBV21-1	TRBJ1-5	TGTGCCCCACGGGGGACTTATAGCAATCAGCCCCAGCATTTT	CAPRGTYSNQPQHF
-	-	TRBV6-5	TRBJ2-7	TGTGCCAGCAGACAACCAACAGGTAATCGCGAGCAGTACTTC	CASRQPTGNREQYF
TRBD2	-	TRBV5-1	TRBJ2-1	TGCGCCAGCAGTATGACTAGCGGGATATTTGGTGAGCAGTTCTTC	CASSMTSGIFGEQFF